A single sample is the source of the 22 T cell receptor beta chains below, sequenced in a study of cytomegalovirus exposure and HLA in healthy donors. Libraries were prepared by immunoSEQ multiplex PCR; TCRdb keeps only in-frame clonotypes and omits some of them. The top ten clones hold around a tenth of a sample with about 170,000 clones, 85% to 90% of them seen once. The sequenced sample consisted of PBMCs. The receptors were gathered from a woman aged 18-29 years in good health and CMV-seropositive.

For this clone: At one end, the junction sequence differs from germline, possibly due to a read error. This rearrangement joins TRBV7-7 to TRBJ1-5; 11 nucleotides align to TRBD1. From germline, CDR1 is SSHAT and CDR2 FNYEAQ (reference sequence). The CDR3 runs 20 residues. The CDR3 protein is CASSLEDRGQLLNKNQPQHF. CDR3 coding DNA: TGTGCTAGCAGCTTAGAGGACAGGGGGCAATTACTCAACAAGAATCAGCCCCAGCATTTT.

The V and J genes are TRBV9 and TRBJ1-5; D is perhaps TRBD1 (5 bases). Looked up from germline, CDR1 is SGDLS and CDR2 is YYNGEE. This CDR3 has 15 residues. V lost 0 bases, J lost 3 bases, and 10 bases lay in between. The CDR3 region is CASSVDGGVNQPQHF. CDR3 bases: TGTGCCAGCAGCGTAGACGGGGGGGTCAATCAGCCCCAGCATTTT.

This clone was recorded once. V is TRBV27 and J is TRBJ2-1, with 9 bases fitting TRBD2. V lost 4 bases, J lost 5 bases, and 3 bases stayed unmatched. Looked up from germline, CDR1 is MNHEY and CDR2 is SMNVEV (reference sequence). This CDR3 region has 14 residues. CDR3 bases: TGTGCCAGCAGTTGGGTAGCGGGGGACAATGAGCAGTTCTTC. Translated: CASSWVAGDNEQFF.

V is TRBV10-3 and J is TRBJ2-3, with a weak D call TRBD1 (6 bases). The CDR3 extends over 16 amino acids. The germline gives CDR1 ENHRY, CDR2 SYGVKD. V shed 3 bases and J shed 0 bases, with 13 bases lying between them. This CDR3 reads CAISDILGQSTDTQYF. In nucleotides, the CDR3 is TGTGCCATCAGTGATATCCTCGGACAGAGCACAGATACGCAGTATTTT.

V usage is TRBV19 and J usage is TRBJ2-1, with 7 nucleotides matching TRBD1. Per the germline V gene, CDR1 is LNHDA and CDR2 is SQIVND (reference sequence). The J segment lost 0 bases and the V segment lost 7 bases, leaving 18 bases of the junction unmatched. There are 19 residues in the CDR3. Here the CDR3 reads CASTPPRSDRALSYNEQFF. CDR3 sequence (DNA): TGTGCCAGTACCCCTCCGAGGTCCGACAGGGCCCTCTCCTACAATGAGCAGTTCTTC.

This chain joins TRBV5-6 and TRBJ1-1; tentative D call: TRBD1 (5 bases). The CDR3 runs 14 residues. Per germline, CDR1 SGHDT and CDR2 YYEEEE. V gave up 4 bases and J gave up 1 base, with 11 bases separating them. DNA of the CDR3: TGTGCCAGCAGCCGTCGACAGAAGAACACTGAAGCTTTCTTT. Translated: CASSRRQKNTEAFF.

The chain uses TRBV27 and TRBJ2-7; TRBD2 might be the D (5 bases). The ends were cut back, 1 base at V and 2 bases at J, with 12 bases in the middle. The CDR3 contains 15 residues. Germline CDR1 is MNHEY and CDR2 is SMNVEV (reference sequence). DNA of the CDR3: TGTGCCAGCAGTTTATTTGCGGGCGTCGCCTACGAGCAGTACTTC. Encoded protein: CASSLFAGVAYEQYF.

The rearrangement joins TRBV6-5 to TRBJ2-1, with D hard to call. V lost 2 bases and J 0 bases, leaving 11 bases between the germline ends. Germline values: CDR1 MNHEY, CDR2 SVGAGI. CDR3 length: 16 residues. The chain's CDR3 is CASSYRWAFSYNEQFF. CDR3 bases: TGTGCCAGCAGTTACAGGTGGGCCTTCTCCTACAATGAGCAGTTCTTC.

The chain carries TRBV6-5 and TRBJ2-7, with D tentatively TRBD1 (6 bases). The CDR3 is 12 residues long. V dropped 6 bases and J dropped 7 bases, with 13 bases sitting between them. Germline V gene lookup returns CDR1 MNHEY and CDR2 SVGAGI. The CDR3 is CASSPDQGEQYF. CDR3 DNA sequence: TGTGCCAGCAGCCCCGACCAGGGGGAGCAGTACTTC.

The chain is built from TRBV9 and TRBJ2-1, with TRBD1 identical over 7 bases. With V trimmed by 4 bases and J by 0 bases, 7 bases remained unmatched. Per germline, CDR1 SGDLS and CDR2 YYNGEE. The CDR3 sequence is 16 residues long. CDR3 loop: CASSTPTGSSYNEQFF. The CDR3, as DNA: TGTGCCAGCAGCACGCCGACAGGGAGCTCCTACAATGAGCAGTTCTTC.

The chain carries TRBV7-6 and TRBJ2-6, with TRBD2 as a possible D gene (7 bases). The CDR3 sequence is 18 residues long. Looked up from germline, CDR1 is SGHVS and CDR2 is FNYEAQ. V was shortened by 5 bases and J by 1 base, with 18 bases between the two germline ends. The CDR3 loop is CASSPPGGRFSGANVLTF. The CDR3 region has the DNA TGTGCCAGCAGCCCCCCGGGGGGCCGTTTTTCTGGGGCCAACGTCCTGACTTTC.

V and J are TRBV11-2 and TRBJ1-5; D uncertain. Trimming shortened V by 5 bases and J by 7 bases, and 12 bases separated the two germline ends. The germline gives CDR1 SGHAT, CDR2 FQNNGV. The CDR3 covers 13 residues. CDR3 sequence: CASSPTVYQPQHF. The CDR3 DNA follows: TGTGCCAGCAGCCCCACAGTTTACCAGCCCCAGCATTTT.

V and J are TRBV27 and TRBJ2-1; 7 bases match TRBD1. CDR1 and CDR2 (germline): MNHEY, SMNVEV (reference sequence). V dropped 9 bases and J dropped 7; count of bases not matched to a gene: 12. The CDR3 is 14 amino acids. CDR3 in amino acids: CASSGGSFENEQFF. CDR3 coding DNA: TGTGCCAGTTCAGGGGGTTCCTTCGAAAATGAGCAGTTCTTC.

The rearrangement links TRBV9 to TRBJ1-2; 7 nucleotides align to TRBD1. The CDR3 has 16 amino acids. Looked up from germline, CDR1 is SGDLS and CDR2 is YYNGEE. V shed 3 bases, J shed 4 bases, and the junction held 12 bases outside the gene matches. CDR3: CASSGAIRGASYGYTF. DNA for the CDR3: TGTGCCAGCAGCGGAGCCATCAGGGGGGCGAGCTATGGCTACACCTTC. Full variable domain (remainder filled in from reference TRBV9 and TRBJ1-2): DSGVTQTPKHLITATGQRVTLRCSPRSGDLSVYWYQQSLDQGLQFLIQYYNGEERAKGNILERFSAQQFPDLHSELNLSSLELGDSALYFCASSGAIRGASYGYTFGSGTRLTVV.

The chain has TRBV6-1 and TRBJ1-4; a possible D gene is TRBD1 (5 bases). CDR1 is MNHNS and CDR2 is SASEGT in the germline V gene. This CDR3 is built from 15 residues. Trimming left V 2 bases short and J 6 bases short, with 13 bases between. The CDR3 DNA follows: TGTGCCAGCAGTGAAAAGGCGGGGGAAGATGAAAAACTGTTTTTT. This gives the protein CASSEKAGEDEKLFF.

The rearrangement joins TRBV11-3 to TRBJ2-1; 10 bases fit TRBD2. Trimming took 5 bases from V and 6 from J; bases not matched to a gene: 13. Per germline, CDR1 SGHNT and CDR2 YENEEA. This CDR3 has 17 amino acids. The DNA for the CDR3 is TGTGCCAGCAGCCCTGACCATCTAGCGGGAGATGGCAATGAGCAGTTCTTC. This translates into CASSPDHLAGDGNEQFF.

The chain combines TRBV7-8 with TRBJ2-5; no reliable D call. This CDR3 comprises 16 residues. Germline-derived CDR1 and CDR2 are SGHVS and FQNEAQ. Deletions cut 6 bases from V and 5 bases from J, with 22 bases between. Written as DNA, the CDR3 is TGTGCCAGCAGTCTCGGGTTAAACTACGACGGGGAGACCCAGTACTTC. It specifies CASSLGLNYDGETQYF.

V gene TRBV11-1 combines with J gene TRBJ2-7; D is unresolved. This CDR3 comprises 12 residues. V lost 5 bases, J lost 4 bases, and 9 bases lay in between. The germline gives CDR1 SGHAT, CDR2 FQDESV (reference sequence). The CDR3 region has the DNA TGTGCCAGCAGCCCCACATTATACGAGCAGTACTTC. Its translation is CASSPTLYEQYF.

J is TRBJ2-5 and V is TRBV10-3; maybe TRBD1 (5 bases). The CDR3 contains 13 residues. V lost 4 bases to trimming and J lost 1 base, with 7 bases between them. Germline loops: CDR1 ENHRY, CDR2 SYGVKD. The CDR3 DNA is TGTGCCATCAGTGTTGACAGCCAAGAGACCCAGTACTTC. Amino acid sequence: CAISVDSQETQYF.

V usage is TRBV18 and J usage is TRBJ1-2; D might be TRBD1 (6 bases). The CDR3 covers 12 residues. Germline CDR1 is KGHSH and CDR2 is LQKENI. Trimming took 4 bases from V and 5 from J, leaving 8 bases between them. The DNA of the CDR3 is TGTGCCAGCTCACGGGGGCTTTATGGCTACACCTTC. Encoded protein: CASSRGLYGYTF.

This chain connects TRBV30 to TRBJ2-7; D possibly corresponds to TRBD1 (6 bases). The CDR3 length is 16 residues. The germline V and J ends were trimmed by 1 base and 4 bases, with 20 bases remaining between them. Germline CDR1 and CDR2: GTSNPN and SVGIG (reference sequence). DNA for the CDR3: TGTGCCTGGAGTGGGGACGGACAGCCGAGCCCTTACGAGCAGTACTTC. This encodes CAWSGDGQPSPYEQYF.

This rearrangement joins TRBV11-3 to TRBJ1-4; no definite D call. Germline lookup yields CDR1 SGHNT and CDR2 YENEEA. The ends were cut back, 2 bases at V and 4 bases at J, with 5 bases in the middle. The CDR3 runs 13 residues. The DNA for the CDR3 is TGTGCCAGCAGCTTATACGGTAATGAAAAACTGTTTTTT. Amino acids: CASSLYGNEKLFF.